The 21 T cell receptor beta chains below all came from one sample that was sequenced in a study of radiation and T cells in renal cell carcinoma. Sequenced by immunoSEQ multiplex PCR; TCRdb stores in-frame clones only, minus some. The sample lists tens of thousands of clones, around 77% seen once, with roughly 7% in the top ten. The time point here: blood 2 weeks post-SBRT. The treatment here: 15 Gy SBRT to primary tumor, nephrectomy 4 weeks later. Sequences were derived from blood, sampled from a patient whose treatment included radiotherapy and nephrectomy. The receptors stem from a man between 60 and 75 years old with renal cell carcinoma.

This chain joins TRBV7-3 and TRBJ1-1, with a tentative D call TRBD1 (5 bases). V gave up 2 bases and J gave up 1 base, with 11 bases separating them. The CDR3 contains 15 residues. CDR1 and CDR2 from the germline V gene are SGHTA and FQGTGA. In nucleotides, the CDR3 is TGTGCCAGCAGCTTATCCGGGACGGGGAACACTGAAGCTTTCTTT. Its protein is CASSLSGTGNTEAFF.

The table lists this clone with a count of one. At one boundary the junction diverges from the germline segment, which might be a read error. The chain carries TRBV11-2 and TRBJ1-6; perhaps TRBD1 as D (6 bases). The CDR3 loop spans 16 amino acids. The germline gives CDR1 SGHAT, CDR2 FQNNGV. The CDR3 sequence is CATSPRAGTHYSPLHF. CDR3 nucleotides: TGTGCCACCAGCCCCCGGGCGGGGACACACTATTCACCCCTCCACTTT.

The J gene is TRBJ1-2, the V gene TRBV28, with a tentative D call TRBD1 (6 bases). Trimming took 6 bases from V and 7 from J, leaving 15 bases between them. CDR3 length: 13 amino acids. Germline assignment: CDR1 MDHEN and CDR2 SYDVKM. CDR3 bases: TGTGCCAGCAGGATGGGGGGCGGGAGTGGCTACACCTTC. Amino acids: CASRMGGGSGYTF.

The chain is built from TRBV5-1 and TRBJ2-1; no reliable D call. The CDR3 has 14 residues. Germline V gene lookup returns CDR1 SGHRS and CDR2 YFSETQ. V was shortened by 0 bases and J by 6 bases, with 10 bases between the two germline ends. CDR3 nucleotides: TGCGCCAGCAGCTTGGGGGGATTCGGCAATGAGCAGTTCTTC. Residues: CASSLGGFGNEQFF.

The chain uses TRBV30 and TRBJ2-5; 12 bases map to TRBD2. CDR1 GTSNPN and CDR2 SVGIG come from the germline V gene (reference sequence). This CDR3 is 17 amino acids long. V lost 0 bases and J lost 5; bases outside the gene matches: 10. CDR3 DNA sequence: TGTGCCTGGAGTGTAAGCCTAGCGGGAGGGCCGCGGGAGACCCAGTACTTC. Translation: CAWSVSLAGGPRETQYF.

Only one count was recorded for this clone. In DNA, the CDR3 is TGTGCCATCAGTGAGTCGCAGGGCACTGAAGCTTTCTTT. This codes for CAISESQGTEAFF. The chain employs TRBV10-3 and TRBJ1-1; D possibly corresponds to TRBD1 (5 bases). The CDR3 has 13 amino acids. Looked up from germline, CDR1 is ENHRY and CDR2 is SYGVKD. Between the trimmed V and J ends, which lost 0 bases and 4 bases, there was a span of 6 bases.

The chain carries TRBV29-1 and TRBJ2-2; TRBD1 might be the D (7 bases). The CDR3 loop spans 15 amino acids. Trimming stripped 7 bases from V and 3 bases from J, with 18 bases between. Germline CDR1 reads SQVTM; CDR2 reads ANQGSEA. The CDR3 sequence: CSASGGTPYTGELFF. For the CDR3, the DNA is TGCAGCGCCTCAGGGGGGACACCCTACACCGGGGAGCTGTTTTTT.

The chain joins TRBV6-1 to TRBJ2-5; D may correspond to TRBD1 or TRBD2 (5 bases each). CDR3 length: 15 amino acids. The ends were cut back, 0 bases at V and 9 bases at J, with 17 bases in the middle. CDR1 is MNHNS and CDR2 is SASEGT in the germline V gene. CDR3 nucleotides: TGTGCCAGCAGTGAAGCGACGGGACGGGGCGGACCCCAGTACTTC. Translating gives CASSEATGRGGPQYF.

The chain combines TRBV7-2 with TRBJ2-5, with D unclear. CDR3 length: 14 residues. Trimming removed 1 base at V and 1 base at J, with 7 bases between. Germline lookup yields CDR1 SGHTA and CDR2 FQGNSA. The DNA for the CDR3 is TGTGCCAGCAGCTTAGGGCCACTCCAAGAGACCCAGTACTTC. Translation gives CASSLGPLQETQYF.

This clone was seen once. The V and J genes are TRBV4-3 and TRBJ2-2; the match to TRBD1 covers 11 bases. From germline, CDR1 is LGHNA and CDR2 YSLEER. This CDR3 is 16 amino acids long. Trimming removed 4 bases from V and 7 bases from J; junction bases left unmatched: 8. DNA of the CDR3: TGCGCCAGCAGCCGGAGGACAGGGGGCGAGGGCGGGGAGCTGTTTTTT. Translation: CASSRRTGGEGGELFF.

The chain combines TRBV14 with TRBJ2-5, with 9 nucleotides matching TRBD1. The ends lost 6 bases at V and 4 bases at J; junction bases unmatched: 12. From germline, CDR1 is SGHDN and CDR2 FVKESK. CDR3 length: 16 amino acids. The CDR3, as DNA: TGTGCCAGCAGTCGCACCGGGACAGGGATCCGAGAGACCCAGTACTTC. This sequence encodes CASSRTGTGIRETQYF.

The chain recombines TRBV5-1 with TRBJ2-1; the match to TRBD2 covers 7 bases. Germline values: CDR1 SGHRS, CDR2 YFSETQ. J was trimmed by 2 bases and V by 1 base; bases with no gene match: 6. This CDR3 is 16 amino acids long. Here the CDR3 reads CASSLTASGTYNEQFF. CDR3 DNA: TGCGCCAGCAGCTTGACGGCTAGCGGAACCTACAATGAGCAGTTCTTC.

This clone appeared a few times. The gene calls are TRBV30 and TRBJ1-2, with no clear D. The CDR3 extends over 14 amino acids. CDR1 GTSNPN and CDR2 SVGIG come from the germline V gene (reference sequence). The V end was cut by 4 bases, the J end by 3 bases, with 15 bases between. CDR3 in DNA: TGTGCCTGGAATCCGGGAATTGAGGACTATGGCTACACCTTC. As protein: CAWNPGIEDYGYTF. Using reference TRBV30 and TRBJ1-2 for the parts outside the CDR3, the full variable domain is SQTIHQWPATLVQPVGSPLSLECTVEGTSNPNLYWYRQAAGRGLQLLFYSVGIGQISSEVPQNLSASRPQDRQFILSSKKLLLSDSGFYLCAWNPGIEDYGYTFGSGTRLTVV.

The CDR3 reads CASSPRKPGRNTDTQYF. CDR3 bases: TGTGCCAGCAGCCCCAGGAAACCCGGCCGAAACACAGATACGCAGTATTTT. The J gene is TRBJ2-3, the V gene TRBV9; D remains ambiguous. The CDR3 consists of 17 residues. The germline V and J ends were trimmed by 4 bases and 2 bases, with 20 bases remaining between them. Germline V gene lookup returns CDR1 SGDLS and CDR2 YYNGEE.

The sample holds a few counts of this clone. V and J are TRBV12-2 and TRBJ1-2; the table's D call of TRBD1 was not tested on the DNA. TRBV12-2 is described as a pseudogene. The CDR3 covers 18 residues. In DNA form, the CDR3 reads TGTGCAAGTCGCTTGTCAGGGGACAGAACCTCATTTAACTATGGCTACACCTTC. Residues: CASRLSGDRTSFNYGYTF.

This clone has only a few counts. Mismatch with germline at one junction end may stem from a read error. J is TRBJ2-3 and V is TRBV2, with TRBD1 matching over 7 bases. CDR3 size: 13 residues. The germline V gene encodes CDR1 SNHLY and CDR2 FYNNEI. Here the CDR3 DNA reads TGTGCCAGCAGCGAAGGGACAGCCGATACGCAGTATTTT. This codes for CASSEGTADTQYF.

The chain joins TRBV5-1 to TRBJ2-3; 7 positions agree with TRBD1. Germline assignment: CDR1 SGHRS and CDR2 YFSETQ. V lost 2 bases, J lost 4 bases, and 7 bases stayed unmatched. The CDR3 is 15 amino acids. The CDR3 region is CASSLFTGAADTQYF. The CDR3 DNA follows: TGCGCCAGCAGCTTATTTACAGGGGCCGCAGATACGCAGTATTTT.

V and J are TRBV9 and TRBJ1-5; no reliable D call. This CDR3 comprises 14 residues. Germline V CDR1 and CDR2: SGDLS, YYNGEE. With 0 bases removed from V and 5 bases from J, the gap between germline ends came to 9 bases. CDR3 sequence: CASSVEGNYQPQHF. The CDR3 DNA reads as TGTGCCAGCAGCGTAGAGGGAAACTATCAGCCCCAGCATTTT.

This chain connects TRBV5-4 to TRBJ1-2, with TRBD1 matching over 9 bases. Trimming cost V 1 base and J 8 bases; bases outside gene matches: 6. This CDR3 region has 14 residues. Germline CDR1 and CDR2: SGHNT and YYREEE (reference sequence). The CDR3 region is CASSLSGQGIGYTF. Here the CDR3 DNA reads TGTGCCAGCAGCTTGTCCGGACAGGGGATCGGCTACACCTTC.

J is TRBJ1-1 and V is TRBV6-5, with D perhaps matching TRBD1 (6 bases). V shed 6 bases and J shed 10 bases, with 15 bases lying between them. CDR1 MNHEY and CDR2 SVGAGI come from the germline V gene. This CDR3 spans 12 amino acids. CDR3 region: CASRSQGVGAFF. CDR3 in DNA: TGTGCCAGCAGGTCACAGGGCGTCGGAGCTTTCTTT.

The CDR3 sequence is CASSMMGAGNTIYF. CDR3 nucleotide sequence: TGTGCCAGCAGTATGATGGGGGCTGGAAACACCATATATTTT. The chain combines TRBV6-5 with TRBJ1-3, with D perhaps matching TRBD1 (5 bases). In germline, CDR1 is MNHEY, CDR2 SVGAGI. V dropped 5 bases and J dropped 2 bases, with 10 bases sitting between them. This CDR3 comprises 14 residues.